This T cell receptor (beta chain) was retrieved from a study of response to subunit inactivated influenza vaccine (dated by TCRdb to between 2017 and 2018). The study in broad terms: To follow how T cells responded to a trivalent subunit inactivated influenza vaccine, the researchers relied on deep quantitative profiling of the T cell receptor repertoire. On the study overall, not on this receptor specifically: The authors suggested that each seasonal influenza vaccination may recruit only a limited number of new T cells.

The V end gives up 5 bases and the J end 5 bases, leaving 12 bases in the junction not matched to a gene. CDR1 SEHNR and CDR2 FQNEAQ were looked up in the germline V gene (reference sequence). The CDR3 holds 16 amino acids from the cysteine to the phenylalanine. Kept here is only the CDR3 DNA, which spans 48 bases and is read in frame from base 1. This clonotype was seen many times. Its cognate antigen has yet to be identified. The input lacks base qualities; no much larger clone sits a single base away. Libraries came from RT-PCR. Sequencer: Illumina HiSeq 2500. TCRdb trimmed the raw reads at Q25, called clones with MiXCR and kept productive beta chains. A single entry per CDR3 protein holds the most common genes and DNA from its merged rows. Counted in this sample were some 180,000 distinct CDR3 sequences; around 9.2% of them appeared once. The ten largest clones capture 9.5% to 13% of the sample.

Here the sequenced sample was non-naive T cells sorted from PBMCs, taken on the day of vaccination. Read against the paper, the sample's cell subset or site label means: memory T cell fraction. The chain joins TRBV7-9 to TRBJ1-2, with 9 junctional bases fitting TRBD1. This receptor was identified in a man aged 50 or older who received an inactivated influenza vaccine. Donor details come from another sample of the same person, matched by shared clones. Here the CDR3 is given as CASSPRVGQGIYGYTF. In nucleotides, the sequence is TGTGCCAGCAGCCCGAGGGTAGGACAGGGGATTTATGGCTACACCTTC.